This is a list of T cell receptor beta chains from one sample in a study of cytomegalovirus exposure and HLA in healthy donors. The assay was immunoSEQ multiplex PCR, and TCRdb's table has in-frame clones only and misses some. The profile shows around 150,000 clones, 75% to 80% of them singletons. The sequencing sample was made of PBMCs. Receptors were obtained from a male donor in good health and CMV-seronegative. Both conserved end residues are part of each CDR3. A D gene is named only where the DNA matches it firmly. Where a row states a size, it is once, few, many or the class of an expanded clone; other rows omit it.

D: .
size: .
V: TRBV7-6
J: TRBJ2-1
DNA: TGTGCCAGCAGCTTAGCACTAGAAGGCAATGAGCAGTTCTTC
CDR3: CASSLALEGNEQFF

D: .
size: .
V: TRBV6-6
J: TRBJ1-5
DNA: TGTGCCAGCATATTCGCGGGGGGTTCCAATCAGCCCCAGCATTTT
CDR3: CASIFAGGSNQPQHF

D: .
size: .
V: TRBV4-1
J: TRBJ1-2
DNA: TGCGCCAGCAGCCAAGAAGGTGGAGGGAACCTCTATGGCTACACCTTC
CDR3: CASSQEGGGNLYGYTF

D: TRBD1
size: .
V: TRBV9
J: TRBJ1-3
DNA: TGTGCCAGCAGCGCCTGGGACAGGGCTGGAAACACCATATATTTT
CDR3: CASSAWDRAGNTIYF

D: .
size: .
V: TRBV28
J: TRBJ2-7
DNA: TGTGCCAGCAGCCCGGGTTGGTACGAGCAGTACTTC
CDR3: CASSPGWYEQYF

D: .
size: few
V: TRBV2
J: TRBJ2-3
DNA: TGTGCCAGCAGTGAACTGGTCCCCGGGAGCACAGATACGCAGTATTTT
CDR3: CASSELVPGSTDTQYF

D: .
size: .
V: TRBV6-4
J: TRBJ2-3
DNA: TGTGCCAGCAGTGACTCTTTACGGGGGACCACAGATACGCAGTATTTT
CDR3: CASSDSLRGTTDTQYF

D: TRBD1
size: .
V: TRBV7-9
J: TRBJ1-5
DNA: TGTGCCAGCAGCACTAGCCGGGACAGGGGCAGGCAGCCCCAGCATTTT
CDR3: CASSTSRDRGRQPQHF

D: TRBD2
size: .
V: TRBV5-4
J: TRBJ2-5
DNA: TGTGCCAGCAGCTCCGTAGCGGGGCAAGAGACCCAGTACTTC
CDR3: CASSSVAGQETQYF

D: .
size: .
V: TRBV4-1
J: TRBJ2-7
DNA: TGCGCCAGCAGCCAATGGGCCGGGACACCCACCTACGAGCAGTACTTC
CDR3: CASSQWAGTPTYEQYF

D: TRBD2
size: .
V: TRBV7-3
J: TRBJ2-3
DNA: TGTGCCAGCAGCCCAGACTGGGGGGGTGGCACAGATACGCAGTATTTT
CDR3: CASSPDWGGGTDTQYF

D: TRBD1
size: .
V: TRBV18
J: TRBJ2-3
DNA: TGTGCCAGCTCACCATTTTCAGGGGGAACTAGCACAGATACGCAGTATTTT
CDR3: CASSPFSGGTSTDTQYF

D: .
size: .
V: TRBV29-1
J: TRBJ1-1
DNA: TGCAGCGTTTTAGGAAACAGGGCTGGCACTGAAGCTTTCTTT
CDR3: CSVLGNRAGTEAFF

D: .
size: .
V: TRBV19
J: TRBJ1-4
DNA: TGTGCCAGTAGTATTAGGGGCCTCGGTGAAAAACTGTTTTTT
CDR3: CASSIRGLGEKLFF

D: .
size: .
V: TRBV6-5
J: TRBJ1-1
DNA: TGTGCCAGCAGCCGTAAAAACATGAACACTGAAGCTTTCTTT
CDR3: CASSRKNMNTEAFF

D: TRBD1
size: few
V: TRBV5-4
J: TRBJ1-2
DNA: TGTGCCAGCAGCCCAGGACAGGGGGCAAGGGTGAACTATGGCTACACCTTC
CDR3: CASSPGQGARVNYGYTF

D: TRBD1
size: .
V: TRBV11-1
J: TRBJ2-3
DNA: TGTGCCAGCAGCCACGGGGACAGGGGACGGACAGATACGCAGTATTTT
CDR3: CASSHGDRGRTDTQYF

D: .
size: .
V: TRBV30
J: TRBJ2-6
DNA: TGTGCCTCCTACAGGAGCTCTGGGGCCAACGTCCTGACTTTC
CDR3: CASYRSSGANVLTF

D: TRBD1
size: .
V: TRBV6-5
J: TRBJ1-3
DNA: TGTGCCAGCAGTTACGACAGGGGAGCTGGAAACACCATATATTTT
CDR3: CASSYDRGAGNTIYF

D: .
size: once
V: TRBV2
J: TRBJ1-4
DNA: TGTGCCAGCAGCCCAAACAGGGACGGTGAAAAACTGTTTTTT
CDR3: CASSPNRDGEKLFF

D: TRBD2
size: .
V: TRBV9
J: TRBJ2-1
DNA: TGTGCCAGCAGCGCTAGCGGGTCTTACAATGAGCAGTTCTTC
CDR3: CASSASGSYNEQFF

D: TRBD2
size: .
V: TRBV9
J: TRBJ2-7
DNA: TGTGCCAGCAGCGAGGGGACTAGCGAAATCTACGAGCAGTACTTC
CDR3: CASSEGTSEIYEQYF

D: .
size: .
V: TRBV6-4
J: TRBJ1-1
DNA: TGTGCCAGCAGCCTGGGGGGGGGCACTGAAGCTTTCTTT
CDR3: CASSLGGGTEAFF

D: .
size: .
V: TRBV7-9
J: TRBJ1-5
DNA: TGTTCCAGCAGCTTACAGAATCAGCCCCAGCATTTT
CDR3: CSSSLQNQPQHF

D: TRBD1
size: .
V: TRBV28
J: TRBJ2-5
DNA: TGTGCCAGCAGTTTATCAGCGACAGGGGGCTATCAGCAGTACTTC
CDR3: CASSLSATGGYQQYF

D: TRBD2
size: .
V: TRBV7-9
J: TRBJ2-3
DNA: TGTGCCAGCACCAATCGGTTAGCGGGAGGCACAGATACGCAGTATTTT
CDR3: CASTNRLAGGTDTQYF

D: TRBD2
size: .
V: TRBV9
J: TRBJ2-1
DNA: TGTGCCAGCAGCGCAGCGGGAGACGCCTACAATGAGCAGTTCTTC
CDR3: CASSAAGDAYNEQFF

D: TRBD1
size: .
V: TRBV28
J: TRBJ1-5
DNA: TGTGCCAGCAGTTTATTTGGACAGGGGGCAAATCAGCCCCAGCATTTT
CDR3: CASSLFGQGANQPQHF

D: TRBD2
size: .
V: TRBV7-9
J: TRBJ2-7
DNA: TGTGCCAGCAGCTTAGGCTCGGGGGGAGGGTACGAGCAGTACTTC
CDR3: CASSLGSGGGYEQYF

D: .
size: .
V: TRBV27
J: TRBJ1-5
DNA: TGTGCCAGCAGGCGCACAGGGCGGGGGATGCAGCCCCAGCATTTT
CDR3: CASRRTGRGMQPQHF